This T cell receptor (beta chain) emerged from a study of identical twins. The study's findings and limits: Twins shared beta out-of-frame sequences in excess, but this excess was weaker. In zero-insertion analyses, partial confounding could arise from invariant MAIT and iNKT cells.

TCRdb recomputed calls from the 5' RACE reads with MiXCR, one row per CDR3 protein. This sample yields approximately 500,000 distinct CDR3 sequences, of which approximately 24% are seen a single time; roughly 2.8% belongs to the top ten. A few counts support this clonotype. The antigen remains undetermined. The data were also submitted as part of a second study, on T cells expressing NK-cell markers.

The clonotype comes from a young woman in good health. What was sequenced was CD4+ T cells sorted from blood.

The CDR3 is CSARVREQNIQYF. The DNA of the CDR3 is TGCAGTGCTAGAGTACGGGAGCAAAACATTCAGTACTTC. V is TRBV20-1 and J is TRBJ2-4, with D maybe TRBD2 (6 bases). CDR3 length equals 13 residues. The V gene's germline CDR1 is DFQATT and CDR2 SNEGSKA (reference sequence). Trimming took off 1 base at V and 5 bases at J, with 9 bases between the two ends.